The clone carrying this T cell receptor (beta chain) was seen only a few times. Its antigen is undetermined. TCRdb reassembled clones from the PCR reads with MiXCR. The table has several thousand clones, roughly 35% seen once; the top ten hold around 40%. The entry originates in a study of metastatic and nonmetastatic thyroid tumors. All patients were untreated before thyroid surgery. The CDR3 is 13 amino acids. Trimming left V 6 bases short and J 2 bases short, with 10 bases between. Study-wide results and caveats: Benign nodules reportedly had significantly lower TCR beta diversity than malignant thyroid tumors in blood and tumor.

The receptor was isolated from a male donor with papillary thyroid cancer or a benign thyroid nodule (not recorded which). Some clones in this sample may be carry-over from other donors' samples. Sequencing was performed on adjacent normal tissue. The chain employs TRBV12-3 or TRBV12-4 and TRBJ1-2; D gene uncertain. CDR3 DNA: TGTGCCAGCAGCCCGGACGGGAACTATGGCTACACCTTC. This gives the protein CASSPDGNYGYTF.